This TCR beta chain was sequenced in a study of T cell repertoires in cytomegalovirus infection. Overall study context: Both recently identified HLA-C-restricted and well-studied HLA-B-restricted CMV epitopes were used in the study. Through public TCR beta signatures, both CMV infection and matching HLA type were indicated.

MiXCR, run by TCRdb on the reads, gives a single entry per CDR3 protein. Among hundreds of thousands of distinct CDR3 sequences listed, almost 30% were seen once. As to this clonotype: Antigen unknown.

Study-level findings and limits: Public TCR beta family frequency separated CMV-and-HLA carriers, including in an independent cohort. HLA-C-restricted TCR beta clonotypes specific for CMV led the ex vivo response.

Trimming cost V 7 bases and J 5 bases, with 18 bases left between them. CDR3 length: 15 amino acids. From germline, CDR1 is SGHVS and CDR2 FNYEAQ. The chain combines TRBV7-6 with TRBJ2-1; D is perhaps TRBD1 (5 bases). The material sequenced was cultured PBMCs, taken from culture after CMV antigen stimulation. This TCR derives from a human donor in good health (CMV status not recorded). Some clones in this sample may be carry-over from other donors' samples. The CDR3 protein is CASTLQGLVNNEQFF. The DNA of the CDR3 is TGTGCCAGCACCCTCCAGGGTCTGGTCAACAATGAGCAGTTCTTC.